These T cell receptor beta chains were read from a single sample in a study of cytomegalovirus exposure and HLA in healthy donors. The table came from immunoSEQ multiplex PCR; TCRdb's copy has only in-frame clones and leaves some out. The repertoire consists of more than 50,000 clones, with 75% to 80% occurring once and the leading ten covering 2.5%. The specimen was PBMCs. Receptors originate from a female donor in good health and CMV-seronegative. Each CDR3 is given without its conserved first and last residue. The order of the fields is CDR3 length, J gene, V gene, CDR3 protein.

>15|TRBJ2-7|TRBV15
ATSASTTGIGDYEQY
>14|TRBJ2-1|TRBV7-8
ASSLEWTSGRSEQF
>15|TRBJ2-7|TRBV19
ASSRSTGTGSSYEQY
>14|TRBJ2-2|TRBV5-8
ASSLPTTGYTGELF
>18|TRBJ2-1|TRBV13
ASTIEPGLAGEALRNEQF
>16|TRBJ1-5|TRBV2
ASSRLPGTEDSNQPQH
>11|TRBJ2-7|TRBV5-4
ASSLGQGNEQY
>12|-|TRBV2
ASVTSGGVYEQY
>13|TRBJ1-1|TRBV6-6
ASSYPGQGDTEAF
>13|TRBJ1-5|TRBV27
ASRQGGQAYQPQH
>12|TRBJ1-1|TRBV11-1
ASSYEVPNTEAF
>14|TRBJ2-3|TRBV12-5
ASGLVPGGRTDTQY
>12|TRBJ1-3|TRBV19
ASSIGGDGNTIY
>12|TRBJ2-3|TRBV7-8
ASSQRLVTDTQY
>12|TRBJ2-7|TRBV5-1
ASSSGTGDYEQY
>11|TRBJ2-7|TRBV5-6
ASTTGISYEQY
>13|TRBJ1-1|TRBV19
ASSIGRQGDTEAF
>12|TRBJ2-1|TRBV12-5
ASGLSTGIGEQF
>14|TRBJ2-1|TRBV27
ASSRQGVLSYNEQF
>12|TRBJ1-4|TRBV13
ASSSRGGNEKLF
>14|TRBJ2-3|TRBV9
ASSPRRLAGTDTQY
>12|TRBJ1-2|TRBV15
ATSLGGITNGYT
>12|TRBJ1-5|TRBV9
ASATGEREWPQH
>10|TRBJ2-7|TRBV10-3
AISESGYEQY
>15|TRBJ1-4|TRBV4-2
ASSLRDIFATNEKLF
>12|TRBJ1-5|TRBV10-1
ASSVIDRNQPQH
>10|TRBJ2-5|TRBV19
ASRGSQETQY
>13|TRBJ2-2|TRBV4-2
ASSRTSGGGGELF
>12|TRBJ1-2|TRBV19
ASTPVGVIYGYT
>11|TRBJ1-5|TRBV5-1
ASSFGGNQPQH
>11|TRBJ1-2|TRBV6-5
ASSATGVYGYT
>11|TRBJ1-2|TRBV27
ASSSIPTGGYT
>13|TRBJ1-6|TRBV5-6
ASRKGDRFNSPLH
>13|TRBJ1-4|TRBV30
AWRDAGLRTEKLF
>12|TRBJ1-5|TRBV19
ASKGEPVNQPQH
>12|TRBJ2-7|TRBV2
ASSAILTGSEQY
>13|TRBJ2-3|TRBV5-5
ASSLTGSSTDTQY
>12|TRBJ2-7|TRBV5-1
ASSLFQGAREQY
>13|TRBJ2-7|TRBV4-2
ASSQEGQVLYEQY
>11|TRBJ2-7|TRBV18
ASSPPGGYEQY
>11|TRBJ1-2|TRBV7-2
ASSLDWRYGYT
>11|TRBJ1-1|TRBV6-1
ASSLEDYTEAF
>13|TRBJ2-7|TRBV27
ASSRGGGAFYEQY
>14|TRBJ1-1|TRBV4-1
ASSQFGLSRWTEAF
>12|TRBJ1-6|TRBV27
ASSRYIGGSPLH
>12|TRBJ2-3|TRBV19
ASGEGAATDTQY
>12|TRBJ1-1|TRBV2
ASRGTGGNTEAF
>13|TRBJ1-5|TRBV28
ASSAAGMGNQPQH
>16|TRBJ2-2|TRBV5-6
ASRHLAGGSQRTGELF
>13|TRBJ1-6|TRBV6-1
ASRGQGAVISPLH
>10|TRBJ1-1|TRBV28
ASSWGDTEAF
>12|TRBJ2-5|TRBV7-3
ASSPGTSMETQY
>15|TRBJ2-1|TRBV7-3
ASSLTSTRGAGNEQF
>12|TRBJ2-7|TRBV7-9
ASSLALSSYEQY
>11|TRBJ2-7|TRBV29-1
SVEAGQAYEQY